A single sample gave rise to the 23 T cell receptor beta chains below, sequenced in a study of blood T cell repertoires in COVID-19. Libraries were prepared by immunoSEQ multiplex PCR; TCRdb keeps only in-frame clonotypes and omits some of them. The sample includes 300,000 to 400,000 clones, approximately 90% of them seen just once. Sequences were obtained from PBMCs or T cells enriched from blood (not recorded which). The receptors here all came from a woman between 18 and 30 years old who had recovered from COVID-19.

For the CDR3, the DNA is TGTGCCAGCAATCTCGACAGGGGGCTTTCCGAGCAGTACTTC. This codes for CASNLDRGLSEQYF. This rearrangement joins TRBV2 to TRBJ2-7; 10 bases align to TRBD1. J lost 6 bases, V lost 7 bases, and 9 bases had no gene match. The CDR3 totals 14 residues. Per the germline V gene, CDR1 is SNHLY and CDR2 is FYNNEI.

This clone was seen just once. V is TRBV24-1 and J is TRBJ1-5, with TRBD1 as a possible D gene (6 bases). V was trimmed by 2 bases and J by 2 bases, leaving 15 bases between them. CDR3 length: 17 amino acids. The germline CDR1 and CDR2 sequences are KGHDR and SFDVKD. The CDR3 region is CATSDSPKGVGNQPQHF. CDR3 DNA sequence: TGTGCCACCAGTGATTCCCCGAAGGGGGTAGGCAATCAGCCCCAGCATTTT.

This chain uses TRBV19 with TRBJ1-1; D might be TRBD1 (6 bases). Germline CDR1 is LNHDA and CDR2 is SQIVND (reference sequence). V was clipped by 0 bases and J by 3 bases, with 20 bases between them. This CDR3 is 18 amino acids long. CDR3 sequence (DNA): TGTGCCAGTAGTATAGAGCCGACAGGAAAAAGGGGGTACACTGAAGCTTTCTTT. Amino acid sequence: CASSIEPTGKRGYTEAFF.

The chain uses TRBV6-5 and TRBJ2-3; 7 positions match TRBD1. The germline gives CDR1 MNHEY, CDR2 SVGAGI. The J segment lost 4 bases and the V segment lost 2 bases, leaving 9 bases of the junction unmatched. The CDR3 is 16 residues long. The CDR3 spells CASSYIEGAPPDTQYF. CDR3 in DNA: TGTGCCAGCAGTTACATCGAGGGGGCCCCCCCAGATACGCAGTATTTT.

The J gene is TRBJ2-7, the V gene TRBV24-1; 11 positions agree with TRBD1. In germline, CDR1 is KGHDR, CDR2 SFDVKD. The CDR3 is 16 amino acids. With 0 bases clipped from V and 5 bases from J, the junction kept 5 bases outside the gene matches. In DNA, the CDR3 is TGTGCCACCAGTGATTTGGCGGGACAGGGGGTTGACGAGCAGTACTTC. Amino acid sequence: CATSDLAGQGVDEQYF.

The chain combines TRBV10-3 with TRBJ1-2; 11 nucleotides agree with TRBD1. Trimming cost V 2 bases and J 5 bases; bases outside gene matches: 1. Per the germline V gene, CDR1 is ENHRY and CDR2 is SYGVKD. The CDR3 is made up of 14 amino acids. The CDR3: CAISEGQGAYGYTF. Written as DNA, the CDR3 is TGTGCCATCAGTGAGGGACAGGGGGCTTATGGCTACACCTTC.

In its sample, this clone was seen once. The chain joins TRBV9 to TRBJ1-3, with 7 nucleotides matching TRBD1. Per the germline V gene, CDR1 is SGDLS and CDR2 is YYNGEE. After removal of 0 bases from V and 2 bases from J, the junction contained 2 bases not matched to a gene. This CDR3 is 15 amino acids long. CDR3 residues: CASSVVGTAGNTIYF. The DNA for the CDR3 is TGTGCCAGCAGCGTAGTGGGGACAGCTGGAAACACCATATATTTT.

The rearrangement uses TRBV19 and TRBJ2-4, with D perhaps TRBD2 (6 bases). The ends were cut back, 7 bases at V and 7 bases at J, with 17 bases in the middle. The CDR3 is made up of 14 amino acids. CDR1 LNHDA and CDR2 SQIVND come from the germline V gene (reference sequence). CDR3 protein: CASTTGSGVNIQYF. CDR3 in DNA: TGTGCCAGTACCACGGGGTCGGGAGTGAACATTCAGTACTTC.

The V gene is TRBV12-3 or TRBV12-4, the J gene TRBJ1-1, with 11 bases identical to TRBD1. V lost 6 bases and J lost 11; bases outside the gene matches: 5. The CDR3 extends over 12 amino acids. The CDR3 DNA is TGTGCCAGCAGCCTGGACAGGGGGCCGGCTTTCTTT. Translated, it gives CASSLDRGPAFF.

The chain joins TRBV24-1 to TRBJ2-7; tentatively, D is TRBD1 (5 bases). CDR1 is KGHDR, CDR2 SFDVKD, per germline. The CDR3 has 14 residues. V was shortened by 3 bases and J by 2 bases, with 10 bases between the two germline ends. The DNA for the CDR3 is TGTGCCACCAGTGATGCCAGGGATCCCTACGAGCAGTACTTC. It translates to CATSDARDPYEQYF.

V usage is TRBV7-3 and J usage is TRBJ2-1; the match to TRBD2 covers 9 bases. This CDR3 spans 14 amino acids. Trimming removed 1 base from V and 9 bases from J; junction bases left unmatched: 4. Germline V lookup: CDR1 SGHTA, CDR2 FQGTGA. This CDR3 is CASSLSGGAVEQFF. As DNA, the CDR3 is TGTGCCAGCAGCTTAAGCGGGGGGGCTGTTGAGCAGTTCTTC.

The gene calls are TRBV6-5 and TRBJ1-1; D remains unclear. This CDR3 is built from 15 residues. Trimming pared 6 bases from V and 6 bases from J, leaving 20 bases between. Germline values: CDR1 MNHEY, CDR2 SVGAGI. This CDR3 reads CASSPFSNSNAEAFF. Here the CDR3 DNA reads TGTGCCAGCAGCCCCTTTTCCAACAGTAACGCTGAAGCTTTCTTT.

This clone was seen once. V usage is TRBV7-8 and J usage is TRBJ1-5; 10 bases line up with TRBD1. The CDR3 has 18 amino acids. CDR1 and CDR2 (germline): SGHVS, FQNEAQ. The V and J ends lost 3 bases and 4 bases, in that order; junction bases with no gene match: 12. The CDR3 sequence is CASSFRDRGYSSNQPQHF. In DNA, the CDR3 is TGTGCCAGCAGCTTCCGGGACAGGGGTTATAGCAGTAATCAGCCCCAGCATTTT.

The rearrangement joins TRBV10-3 to TRBJ2-3; 10 nucleotides agree with TRBD2. The CDR3 totals 14 residues. Per germline, CDR1 ENHRY and CDR2 SYGVKD. The V segment lost 5 bases and the J segment 5 bases; nucleotides outside the gene matches: 4. The CDR3: CAISYSGGVDTQYF. The CDR3 DNA follows: TGTGCCATCAGTTACAGCGGGGGGGTAGATACGCAGTATTTT.

The chain carries TRBV19 and TRBJ1-1; D uncertain. The CDR3 has 13 amino acids. Germline-derived CDR1 and CDR2 are LNHDA and SQIVND (reference sequence). Trimming pared 3 bases from V and 2 bases from J, leaving 7 bases between. The CDR3 here is CASSMESNTEAFF. CDR3 DNA sequence: TGTGCCAGTAGTATGGAGAGTAACACTGAAGCTTTCTTT.

The J gene is TRBJ2-2, the V gene TRBV6-5; a weak D match, TRBD1 (5 bases). Trimming pared 6 bases from V and 7 bases from J, leaving 18 bases between. This CDR3 spans 15 amino acids. From germline, CDR1 is MNHEY and CDR2 SVGAGI. The chain's CDR3 is CASSTWGRAVGELFF. In DNA form, the CDR3 reads TGTGCCAGCAGCACGTGGGGCAGGGCGGTCGGGGAGCTGTTTTTT.

This clone was seen only once. The chain recombines TRBV10-3 with TRBJ2-2; no clear D gene. The germline V and J ends were trimmed by 7 bases and 7 bases, with 13 bases remaining between them. The CDR3 has 13 amino acids. Germline V gene lookup returns CDR1 ENHRY and CDR2 SYGVKD. The CDR3 coding sequence is TGTGCCATCATACTGCCCACTTACGGGGAGCTGTTTTTT. Its protein is CAIILPTYGELFF.

This chain joins TRBV7-4 and TRBJ2-7, with 9 bases matching TRBD2. There are 14 residues in the CDR3. J gave up 4 bases and V 5 bases, and 6 bases lay outside the gene matches. Germline V gives CDR1 SGHVT, CDR2 SQSDAQ. For the CDR3, the DNA is TGTGCCAGCAGCCCTAGCGGGGACCCGTACGAGCAGTACTTC. Its translation: CASSPSGDPYEQYF.

The chain joins TRBV6-2 or TRBV6-3 to TRBJ2-5; 9 nucleotides line up with TRBD1. Germline V gene lookup returns CDR1 MNHEY and CDR2 SVGEGT. The length of the CDR3 is 15 residues. After removal of 2 bases from V and 4 bases from J, the junction contained 5 bases not matched to a gene. CDR3 DNA sequence: TGTGCCAGCAGTTACCGGACAGGGGACCGAGAGACCCAGTACTTC. Translated, it gives CASSYRTGDRETQYF.

This chain connects TRBV4-1 to TRBJ1-2; TRBD1 is a possible D gene (5 bases). Trimming took off 0 bases at V and 4 bases at J, with 12 bases between the two ends. CDR1 and CDR2 from the germline V gene are MGHRA and YSYEKL. There are 15 residues in the CDR3. The CDR3 sequence: CASSQEGGEPYGYTF. CDR3 DNA sequence: TGCGCCAGCAGCCAAGAGGGGGGGGAGCCCTATGGCTACACCTTC.

J is TRBJ1-6 and V is TRBV5-1; TRBD1 aligns across 9 bases. From germline, CDR1 is SGHRS and CDR2 YFSETQ. V dropped 4 bases and J dropped 9; count of bases not matched to a gene: 5. The CDR3 is 14 residues long. The CDR3 DNA reads TGCGCCAGCAGCCAGGGACAGGGAAGTTCACCCCTCCACTTT. This encodes CASSQGQGSSPLHF.

The chain carries TRBV27 and TRBJ1-5; 9 bases agree with TRBD1. With V trimmed by 0 bases and J by 4 bases, 10 bases remained unmatched. Germline CDR1 is MNHEY and CDR2 is SMNVEV (reference sequence). CDR3 length: 18 residues. The CDR3 loop reads CASSLSLQGAGVNQPQHF. The CDR3 DNA follows: TGTGCCAGCAGTTTATCGTTACAGGGGGCGGGGGTTAATCAGCCCCAGCATTTT.

The CDR3 sequence is CASTPGGTETYEQYF. CDR3 DNA sequence: TGCGCCAGCACCCCCGGCGGGACGGAGACCTACGAGCAGTACTTC. V gene TRBV5-1 combines with J gene TRBJ2-7; possible D gene TRBD2, 6 bases. The CDR3 is made up of 15 amino acids. Germline values: CDR1 SGHRS, CDR2 YFSETQ. The V gene lost 6 bases and the J gene lost 2 bases, with 18 bases spanning the gap.